The next 29 T cell receptor beta chains were all read from a single sample in a study of cytomegalovirus exposure and HLA in healthy donors. PCR primers comprised 60 Vbeta and 13 Jbeta primers. The repertoire was sequenced with immunoSEQ multiplex PCR; TCRdb's copy has only in-frame clones and lacks some. The sample yields tens of thousands of clones, 70% to 85% seen once. The sample was PBMCs. Receptors were obtained from a man aged 25-40 years in good health and CMV-seronegative.

This CDR3 reads CASSVRQGVRTEAFF. The CDR3 region has the DNA TGTGCCAGTAGTGTCCGACAGGGTGTGCGCACTGAAGCTTTCTTT. The genes are TRBV19 and TRBJ1-1; 7 bases align to TRBD1. Per germline, CDR1 LNHDA and CDR2 SQIVND (reference sequence). V shed 5 bases and J 4 bases; nucleotides not matched to a gene: 10. The CDR3 is made up of 15 amino acids.

The chain has TRBV2 and TRBJ1-1, with 8 bases lining up with TRBD1. The germline V gene has CDR1 SNHLY and CDR2 FYNNEI. The CDR3 sequence is 14 residues long. V lost 4 bases and J lost 8; bases outside the gene matches: 9. CDR3 residues: CASSAETGVAEAFF. For the CDR3, the DNA is TGTGCCAGCAGTGCGGAGACAGGGGTCGCCGAAGCTTTCTTT.

The rearrangement links TRBV5-1 to TRBJ1-3, with D uncertain. Trimming cost V 0 bases and J 2 bases, with 12 bases left between them. Germline V lookup: CDR1 SGHRS, CDR2 YFSETQ. The CDR3 spans 16 residues. For the CDR3, the DNA is TGCGCCAGCAGCTTGGATGGTCCGGGGACTGGAAACACCATATATTTT. It codes for CASSLDGPGTGNTIYF.

This clone occurred a few times. The CDR3 DNA is TGTGCCAGCAGTTATCGGTCTGAAGCTTTCTTT. Translated: CASSYRSEAFF. The J gene is TRBJ1-1, the V gene TRBV6-6; no reliable D call. The ends were cut back, 3 bases at V and 6 bases at J, with 5 bases in the middle. CDR3 length: 11 amino acids. Germline V lookup: CDR1 MNHNY, CDR2 SVGAGI (reference sequence).

This chain joins TRBV5-1 and TRBJ1-2, with 8 bases fitting TRBD1. The trim removed 2 bases at V and 8 bases at J, leaving 11 bases unmatched. The CDR3 is made up of 15 amino acids. Germline CDR1 reads SGHRS; CDR2 reads YFSETQ. The CDR3 nucleotides are TGCGCCAGCAGCTTTACAGGACAGGGCCAAACGGGCTACACCTTC. Translating it yields CASSFTGQGQTGYTF.

The chain links TRBV30 to TRBJ1-1; D gene uncertain. V shed 2 bases and J shed 0 bases, with 7 bases lying between them. The germline gives CDR1 GTSNPN, CDR2 SVGIG (reference sequence). CDR3 length equals 13 residues. The CDR3 loop reads CAWSRGMNTEAFF. As DNA, the CDR3 is TGTGCCTGGAGTCGCGGTATGAACACTGAAGCTTTCTTT.

This sequence joins TRBV27 and TRBJ2-1; D possibly corresponds to TRBD1 (6 bases). CDR1 and CDR2 (germline): MNHEY, SMNVEV (reference sequence). The CDR3 has 13 amino acids. Between the trimmed V and J ends, which lost 0 bases and 7 bases, there was a span of 7 bases. The CDR3 is CASSLSRGNEQFF. The CDR3, as DNA: TGTGCCAGCAGTTTATCAAGGGGGAATGAGCAGTTCTTC.

This clone was found once. The CDR3 DNA sequence: TGTGCCAGCAGTTACGCTGGACAGCGAAACACTGAAGCTTTCTTT. It encodes CASSYAGQRNTEAFF. V and J are TRBV6-5 and TRBJ1-1; D may be TRBD1 (6 bases). There are 15 residues in the CDR3. Germline CDR1 reads MNHEY; CDR2 reads SVGAGI. Trimming removed 2 bases from V and 2 bases from J, with 12 bases in between.

The rearrangement joins TRBV6-5 to TRBJ2-7; 8 bases agree with TRBD1. The V segment lost 5 bases and the J segment 7 bases; nucleotides outside the gene matches: 13. CDR1 is MNHEY, CDR2 SVGAGI, per germline. This CDR3 is built from 15 residues. The CDR3 reads CASSRGDRLVGEQYF. The CDR3 region has the DNA TGTGCCAGCAGTCGAGGGGACAGGCTTGTGGGGGAGCAGTACTTC.

The J gene is TRBJ1-3, the V gene TRBV9; D is ambiguous. V was trimmed by 1 base and J by 0 bases, leaving 8 bases between them. The CDR3 sequence is 15 residues long. The germline V gene has CDR1 SGDLS and CDR2 YYNGEE. CDR3 amino acids: CASSVYGVSGNTIYF. In DNA form, the CDR3 reads TGTGCCAGCAGCGTATACGGAGTCTCTGGAAACACCATATATTTT.

The chain uses TRBV5-1 and TRBJ2-6; 8 bases align to TRBD1. Germline CDR1 is SGHRS and CDR2 is YFSETQ. V lost 2 bases to trimming and J lost 1 base; unmatched junction nucleotides: 5. There are 17 residues in the CDR3. As DNA, the CDR3 is TGCGCCAGCAGCTTTGGACAGGGTTTGTCTGGGGCCAACGTCCTGACTTTC. Residues: CASSFGQGLSGANVLTF.

This clone was seen only a few times. The chain links TRBV6-5 to TRBJ2-6, with D unresolved. Trimming shortened V by 0 bases and J by 1 base, and 7 bases separated the two germline ends. CDR3 size: 16 residues. Germline CDR1 and CDR2: MNHEY and SVGAGI. Here the CDR3 DNA reads TGTGCCAGCAGTTACTCCCTCGGGTCTGGGGCCAACGTCCTGACTTTC. As protein: CASSYSLGSGANVLTF.

The rearrangement uses TRBV28 and TRBJ2-5, with 13 bases that match TRBD2. There are 15 residues in the CDR3. Unmatched junction bases numbered 5, after V lost 4 bases and J lost 6 bases. The V gene's germline CDR1 is MDHEN and CDR2 SYDVKM. DNA for the CDR3: TGTGCCAGCAGTTATACTAGCGGGGGGGCCAAGACCCAGTACTTC. Protein product: CASSYTSGGAKTQYF.

The V gene is TRBV5-1, the J gene TRBJ2-2, with D tentatively TRBD1 (5 bases). The CDR3 has 15 amino acids. V gave up 0 bases and J gave up 5 bases, with 11 bases separating them. Per germline, CDR1 SGHRS and CDR2 YFSETQ. CDR3 in amino acids: CASSLVQGETGELFF. The CDR3, as DNA: TGCGCCAGCAGCTTGGTCCAGGGTGAGACCGGGGAGCTGTTTTTT.

V usage is TRBV7-6 and J usage is TRBJ2-7, with 8 bases matching TRBD1. CDR1 is SGHVS and CDR2 is FNYEAQ in the germline V gene. The CDR3 totals 15 residues. The V gene end was trimmed by 5 bases and the J gene end by 3 bases; junction bases not matched to a gene: 9. The CDR3 region has the DNA TGTGCCAGCAGCGTACGGACAGGGTTTAACTACGAGCAGTACTTC. Translation gives CASSVRTGFNYEQYF.

The chain combines TRBV4-1 with TRBJ1-4, with unresolved D. Germline V lookup: CDR1 MGHRA, CDR2 YSYEKL. V was pared by 1 base and J by 5 bases, with 14 bases between. The CDR3 spans 16 residues. The CDR3 DNA is TGCGCCAGCAGCCAAGGGCAGAGCCAGGTGAATGAAAAACTGTTTTTT. This codes for CASSQGQSQVNEKLFF.

This rearrangement joins TRBV15 to TRBJ2-2, with a weak D call TRBD1 (5 bases). This CDR3 has 15 residues. Trimming shortened V by 4 bases and J by 1 base, and 10 bases separated the two germline ends. Germline V gene sequence: CDR1 LNHNV, CDR2 YYDKDF (reference sequence). CDR3 nucleotide sequence: TGTGCCACCAGCAAGGGGCAACAGAACACCGGGGAGCTGTTTTTT. Amino acid sequence: CATSKGQQNTGELFF.

This chain joins TRBV30 and TRBJ1-1; TRBD1 might be the D (6 bases). The germline CDR1 and CDR2 sequences are GTSNPN and SVGIG (reference sequence). The CDR3 has 14 residues. V was pared by 3 bases and J by 4 bases, with 15 bases between. The CDR3 DNA reads as TGTGCCTGGAGCGGAACAGGGTATAGCACTGAAGCTTTCTTT. Encoded protein: CAWSGTGYSTEAFF.

The gene calls are TRBV7-6 and TRBJ2-7, with a tentative D call TRBD2 (6 bases). Germline-derived CDR1 and CDR2 are SGHVS and FNYEAQ. Deletions cut 5 bases from V and 3 bases from J, with 14 bases between. The CDR3 extends over 14 amino acids. The CDR3 spells CASSTRGDGYEQYF. CDR3 DNA: TGTGCCAGCAGCACGCGGGGTGACGGCTACGAGCAGTACTTC.

The genes are TRBV6-1 and TRBJ2-1; 11 bases fit TRBD2. CDR1 is MNHNS, CDR2 SASEGT, per germline. The CDR3 loop spans 15 amino acids. Trimming cost V 6 bases and J 7 bases; bases outside gene matches: 8. CDR3 bases: TGTGCCAGCAGCTTCACTAGCGGGGGACAGAATGAGCAGTTCTTC. This translates into CASSFTSGGQNEQFF.

The rearrangement joins TRBV5-8 to TRBJ1-1, with 9 bases that match TRBD1. The CDR3 has 15 amino acids. The trim removed 0 bases at V and 4 bases at J, leaving 4 bases unmatched. Germline V gene lookup returns CDR1 SGHTS and CDR2 YDEGEE. For the CDR3, the DNA is TGTGCCAGCAGCTTGGCCGGGACAGGGTTCACTGAAGCTTTCTTT. This sequence encodes CASSLAGTGFTEAFF. The full variable domain, with the rest looked up from reference TRBV5-8 and TRBJ1-1, is EAGVTQSPTHLIKTRGQQATLRCSPISGHTSVYWYQQALGLGLQFLLWYDEGEERNRGNFPPRFSGRQFPNYSSELNVNALELEDSALYLCASSLAGTGFTEAFFGQGTRLTVV.

This clone has just one count. V usage is TRBV28 and J usage is TRBJ2-5; TRBD1 might be the D (6 bases). The CDR3 sequence is 14 residues long. Germline V lookup: CDR1 MDHEN, CDR2 SYDVKM. The ends were cut back, 1 base at V and 5 bases at J, with 11 bases in the middle. CDR3 protein: CASSLSRGEETQYF. The CDR3 DNA reads as TGTGCCAGCAGTTTATCCAGGGGTGAGGAGACCCAGTACTTC.

The chain combines TRBV14 with TRBJ2-1; TRBD2 aligns across 7 bases. CDR1 and CDR2 from the germline V gene are SGHDN and FVKESK. The junction had 27 bases not matched to a gene; V was cut back by 0 bases and J by 4 bases. This CDR3 is built from 23 residues. The CDR3 coding sequence is TGTGCCAGCAGCCAAGAAATGGGCACGGTCGGGAATCCCATTTCCGGGGGGTACAATGAGCAGTTCTTC. Amino acids: CASSQEMGTVGNPISGGYNEQFF.

The chain links TRBV14 to TRBJ1-4, with a possible D match to TRBD1 (5 bases). Germline V CDR1 and CDR2: SGHDN, FVKESK. The CDR3 runs to 17 residues. V was shortened by 0 bases and J by 0 bases, with 11 bases between the two germline ends. The CDR3 protein is CASSQEIGDSTNEKLFF. The CDR3 DNA is TGTGCCAGCAGCCAAGAGATAGGGGATTCAACTAATGAAAAACTGTTTTTT.

The V call is TRBV9, the J call TRBJ2-1; TRBD2 matches at 14 bases. The J segment lost 6 bases and the V segment lost 2 bases, leaving 1 base of the junction unmatched. The germline CDR1 and CDR2 sequences are SGDLS and YYNGEE. This CDR3 region has 15 residues. DNA of the CDR3: TGTGCCAGCAGCGTGGGGACTAGCGGGGGCAATGAGCAGTTCTTC. Protein: CASSVGTSGGNEQFF. The full variable domain, completed using reference TRBV9 and TRBJ2-1, is DSGVTQTPKHLITATGQRVTLRCSPRSGDLSVYWYQQSLDQGLQFLIQYYNGEERAKGNILERFSAQQFPDLHSELNLSSLELGDSALYFCASSVGTSGGNEQFFGPGTRLTVL.

The rearrangement uses TRBV7-6 and TRBJ1-2; D perhaps matches TRBD1 (5 bases). V was pared by 5 bases and J by 0 bases, with 22 bases between. Germline-derived CDR1 and CDR2 are SGHVS and FNYEAQ. This CDR3 is 18 amino acids long. CDR3 loop: CASSRREAGILPNYGYTF. DNA for the CDR3: TGTGCCAGCAGCCGACGCGAGGCAGGGATACTACCTAACTATGGCTACACCTTC.

The gene calls are TRBV7-2 and TRBJ1-5; D gene uncertain. Germline assignment: CDR1 SGHTA and CDR2 FQGNSA. The CDR3 has 15 residues. V lost 5 bases and J lost 5, with 16 bases in between. The CDR3 coding sequence is TGTGCCAGCAGCCTCCCGGGGTGGACTGATCAGCCCCAGCATTTT. This translates into CASSLPGWTDQPQHF.

The chain is built from TRBV5-5 and TRBJ1-5; a possible D gene is TRBD1 (6 bases). This CDR3 comprises 18 residues. V lost 1 base and J 2 bases, leaving 19 bases between the germline ends. Germline V gene lookup returns CDR1 SGHKS and CDR2 YYEKEE (reference sequence). The CDR3 DNA is TGTGCCAGCAGCTTGACAGGGATGTTAGTTTATGGCAATCAGCCCCAGCATTTT. It codes for CASSLTGMLVYGNQPQHF.

The gene calls are TRBV30 and TRBJ2-7; 9 bases agree with TRBD1. Trimming cost V 3 bases and J 2 bases; bases outside gene matches: 8. The CDR3 extends over 15 amino acids. Germline loops: CDR1 GTSNPN, CDR2 SVGIG (reference sequence). The CDR3 coding sequence is TGTGCCTGGAGGGCCTTTACAGGGGGCCCCTACGAGCAGTACTTC. It codes for CAWRAFTGGPYEQYF.